This TCR beta chain appears in the sequencing data of a study of OX40 agonist ivuxolimab in advanced cancers. Only in-frame clones appear in the TCRdb table, and some are missing; sequencing was by immunoSEQ multiplex PCR. Of about 47,000 clones listed, 70% to 85% are singletons. Germline CDR1 is LGHNA and CDR2 is YSLEER. V dropped 0 bases and J dropped 1 base, with 13 bases sitting between them. The length of the CDR3 is 16 residues. A history of autoimmune disease or systemic immunosuppression excluded patients. Sequenced material: CD4+ or CD8+ T cells sorted from blood, taken in a trial of the OX40 agonist ivuxolimab. This chain joins TRBV4-3 and TRBJ2-7, with D possibly TRBD1 on 6 matching bases. The sequence derives from an adult with an advanced solid tumor such as melanoma, head and neck, liver or kidney cancer. The CDR3 spells CASSQEARGISYEQYF. The CDR3 DNA reads TGCGCCAGCAGCCAAGAAGCGAGGGGGATTTCCTACGAGCAGTACTTC.